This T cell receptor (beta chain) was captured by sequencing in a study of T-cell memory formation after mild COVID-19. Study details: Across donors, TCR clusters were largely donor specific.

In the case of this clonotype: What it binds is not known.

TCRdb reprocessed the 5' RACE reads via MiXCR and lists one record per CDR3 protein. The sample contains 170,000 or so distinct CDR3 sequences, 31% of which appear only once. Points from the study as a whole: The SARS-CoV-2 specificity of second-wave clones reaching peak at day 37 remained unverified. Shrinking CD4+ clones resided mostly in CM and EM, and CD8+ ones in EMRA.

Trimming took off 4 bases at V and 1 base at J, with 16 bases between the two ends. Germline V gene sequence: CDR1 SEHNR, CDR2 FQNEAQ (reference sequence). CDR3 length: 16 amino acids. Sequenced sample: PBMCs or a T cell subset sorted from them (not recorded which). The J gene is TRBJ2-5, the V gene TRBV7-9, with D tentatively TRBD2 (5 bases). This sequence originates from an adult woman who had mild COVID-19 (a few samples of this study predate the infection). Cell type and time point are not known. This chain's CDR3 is CASSSPGLWGQETQYF. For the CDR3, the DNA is TGTGCCAGCAGCTCCCCAGGACTGTGGGGCCAAGAGACCCAGTACTTC.